The next 17 T cell receptor beta chains were all read from a single sample in a study of cytomegalovirus exposure and HLA in healthy donors. Amplification used 60 Vbeta primers and 13 Jbeta primers. Method: immunoSEQ multiplex PCR; TCRdb's copy keeps in-frame clones and lacks some. The sample contains about 200,000 clones, around four fifths of which appear only once. Sequencing used PBMCs. These TCRs come from a woman between 35 and 50 years old in good health and CMV-seronegative.

The CDR3: CASSGGRYREIYGYTF. As DNA, the CDR3 is TGCGCCAGCAGCGGGGGTCGGTACAGGGAAATCTATGGCTACACCTTC. The V gene is TRBV4-1, the J gene TRBJ1-2, with a weak D call TRBD1 (6 bases). V lost 5 bases and J lost 4, with 20 bases in between. The CDR3 is 16 amino acids. The germline CDR1 and CDR2 sequences are MGHRA and YSYEKL.

J is TRBJ2-2 and V is TRBV5-1; 10 bases match TRBD2. The CDR3 consists of 16 residues. V was pared by 4 bases and J by 2 bases, with 5 bases of the junction left unmatched. Germline V lookup: CDR1 SGHRS, CDR2 YFSETQ. The chain's CDR3 is CASSRGLARNTGELFF. CDR3 in DNA: TGCGCCAGCAGCCGGGGACTAGCGCGAAACACCGGGGAGCTGTTTTTT.

This clone has a single count. The CDR3 DNA follows: TGTGCCAGCAGCCGGCCAGCAGGGAACTATGGCTACACCTTC. This translates into CASSRPAGNYGYTF. V and J are TRBV5-6 and TRBJ1-2; tentatively, D is TRBD1 (5 bases). This CDR3 is 14 amino acids long. CDR1 is SGHDT, CDR2 YYEEEE, per germline. Deletions cut 4 bases from V and 2 bases from J, with 12 bases between.

The chain combines TRBV18 with TRBJ1-2; D call uncertain. Germline values: CDR1 KGHSH, CDR2 LQKENI. V was pared by 4 bases and J by 3 bases, with 9 bases between. The CDR3 is made up of 13 amino acids. The CDR3 DNA reads as TGTGCCAGCTCACTCGGGTCTGACTATGGCTACACCTTC. Translation: CASSLGSDYGYTF.

This clone has just a few counts. The CDR3 loop is CASRPSSRRVNTDTQYF. The DNA of the CDR3 is TGTGCAAGTCGCCCGAGCTCTAGGCGGGTTAACACAGATACGCAGTATTTT. V and J are TRBV12-2 and TRBJ2-3; TRBD2, as called in the table, went unchecked against the DNA. TRBV12-2 is a documented pseudogene. This CDR3 is 17 amino acids long.

The chain employs TRBV6-1 and TRBJ1-4; D gene ambiguous. The CDR3 has 15 residues. Germline CDR1 is MNHNS and CDR2 is SASEGT. V was shortened by 7 bases and J by 4 bases, with 16 bases between the two germline ends. As DNA, the CDR3 is TGTGCCAGCACCCGAAAAACAGCAATTAATGAAAAACTGTTTTTT. It specifies CASTRKTAINEKLFF.

CDR3 in amino acids: CASSFDRGRGYTF. As DNA, the CDR3 is TGCGCCAGCAGCTTCGACAGGGGGAGAGGCTACACCTTC. The rearrangement links TRBV5-1 to TRBJ1-2, with 9 bases fitting TRBD1. Germline-derived CDR1 and CDR2 are SGHRS and YFSETQ. CDR3 length equals 13 residues. The trim removed 2 bases at V and 8 bases at J, leaving 4 bases unmatched. Full variable domain (missing parts from reference TRBV5-1 and TRBJ1-2): KAGVTQTPRYLIKTRGQQVTLSCSPISGHRSVSWYQQTPGQGLQFLFEYFSETQRNKGNFPGRFSGRQFSNSRSEMNVSTLELGDSALYLCASSFDRGRGYTFGSGTRLTVV.

This chain joins TRBV15 and TRBJ2-5; tentative D call: TRBD1 (7 bases). V lost 1 base and J 5 bases, leaving 14 bases between the germline ends. Germline V lookup: CDR1 LNHNV, CDR2 YYDKDF (reference sequence). This CDR3 is 15 amino acids long. For the CDR3, the DNA is TGTGCCACCAGCAGAGTGTTGTCAGGGGGGGAGACCCAGTACTTC. It codes for CATSRVLSGGETQYF.

The V and J genes are TRBV19 and TRBJ2-5; 7 bases match TRBD2. CDR3 size: 13 residues. V was pared by 6 bases and J by 0 bases, with 1 base of the junction left unmatched. Germline values: CDR1 LNHDA, CDR2 SQIVND (reference sequence). CDR3 amino acids: CASSGGYQETQYF. The CDR3 DNA sequence: TGTGCCAGTAGCGGGGGGTACCAAGAGACCCAGTACTTC.

The chain recombines TRBV5-4 with TRBJ2-7, with 10 positions matching TRBD1. After removal of 2 bases from V and 3 bases from J, the junction contained 5 bases not matched to a gene. CDR1 and CDR2 from the germline V gene are SGHNT and YYREEE (reference sequence). This CDR3 is built from 15 residues. The CDR3 is CASSFWGDRGYEQYF. The CDR3 nucleotides read TGTGCCAGCAGCTTCTGGGGGGACAGGGGCTACGAGCAGTACTTC.

This chain links TRBV27 with TRBJ2-3; 9 bases are shared with TRBD2. The V and J ends lost 9 bases and 5 bases, in that order; junction bases with no gene match: 6. CDR1 MNHEY and CDR2 SMNVEV come from the germline V gene (reference sequence). The CDR3 runs to 13 residues. In DNA form, the CDR3 reads TGTGCCAGTGGCCTAGCGGGGTTAGATACGCAGTATTTT. Translating it yields CASGLAGLDTQYF.

The rearrangement uses TRBV19 and TRBJ1-5, with 7 positions matching TRBD1. The CDR3 totals 17 residues. V gave up 6 bases and J gave up 0 bases; unmatched junction bases: 11. Germline loops: CDR1 LNHDA, CDR2 SQIVND (reference sequence). In DNA form, the CDR3 reads TGTGCCAGTAGGCCCTCGCAGGGGGGATATAGCAATCAGCCCCAGCATTTT. The encoded protein is CASRPSQGGYSNQPQHF.

The V call is TRBV11-2, the J call TRBJ2-2; no definite D call. The V and J ends lost 2 bases and 1 base respectively, with 20 bases between them. CDR3 length equals 19 residues. Per the germline V gene, CDR1 is SGHAT and CDR2 is FQNNGV. CDR3 in DNA: TGTGCCAGCAGCTTAAAAATTGTGGTGGTGGCAGGGAACACCGGGGAGCTGTTTTTT. Translated, it gives CASSLKIVVVAGNTGELFF.

This chain connects TRBV6-5 to TRBJ1-6; tentatively, D is TRBD1 (5 bases). In germline, CDR1 is MNHEY, CDR2 SVGAGI. CDR3 length equals 15 residues. Deletions cut 0 bases from V and 9 bases from J, with 12 bases between. The CDR3 coding sequence is TGTGCCAGCAGTTACTCATGGGGGGTTAGTTCACCCCTCCACTTT. Amino acid sequence: CASSYSWGVSSPLHF.

This clone was detected only once. V usage is TRBV19 and J usage is TRBJ1-3, with D possibly matching TRBD1 (6 bases). V was pared by 7 bases and J by 0 bases, with 10 bases between. The CDR3 runs to 14 residues. Germline values: CDR1 LNHDA, CDR2 SQIVND (reference sequence). Here the CDR3 DNA reads TGTGCCAGTAACCCGACAGGCTCTGGAAACACCATATATTTT. Translated, it gives CASNPTGSGNTIYF.

The CDR3 bases are TGTGCCAGCAGTGGGACAGGGACCGGGGAGCTGTTTTTT. The encoded protein is CASSGTGTGELFF. The chain uses TRBV25-1 and TRBJ2-2, with 8 nucleotides matching TRBD1. With 4 bases clipped from V and 5 bases from J, the junction kept 0 bases outside the gene matches. The CDR3 extends over 13 amino acids. The germline CDR1 and CDR2 sequences are MGHDK and SYGVNS.

Points on this clone: Other nucleotide sequences in the sample specify the same CDR3. CDR3: CASSIGDRGNTEAFF. Here the CDR3 DNA reads TGTGCCAGTAGTATAGGGGACAGGGGGAACACTGAAGCTTTCTTT. The chain carries TRBV19 and TRBJ1-1; 10 positions agree with TRBD1. Germline lookup yields CDR1 LNHDA and CDR2 SQIVND (reference sequence). This CDR3 spans 15 amino acids. V lost 1 base to trimming and J lost 1 base; unmatched junction nucleotides: 0.